A single sample gave rise to the 26 T cell receptor beta chains below, sequenced in a study of tumor-infiltrating lymphocytes in primary liver carcinoma. Extraction of RNA together with DNA used about 18-30 mg of unsorted bulk tissue. Researchers generated TCR beta cDNA from about 500 ng of total RNA, relying on a constant-region primer. Slightly modified ARM-PCR, run as three nested multiplex PCR rounds, produced the TCR beta libraries. Researchers ran the first two PCR rounds for approximately 10 cycles each with TRBV1-TRBV30 forward primers and a C-beta reverse primer. MiXCR, run by TCRdb on the multiplex PCR reads, gives a single entry per CDR3 protein. Seen here are roughly 48,000 distinct CDR3 sequences, over 65% observed once, and the top ten hold approximately 25%. The specimen sequenced was liver tumor tissue from sampling region 3. Sample subset: tumor region T3, left-lateral pole. The receptors were sampled from a man aged 35-49 years with primary liver carcinoma and hepatitis B virus infection.

As to this clonotype: At one boundary the junction diverges from the germline segment, which might be a read error. The chain has TRBV6-5 and TRBJ2-7; the D gene is possibly TRBD2 (5 bases). CDR1 and CDR2 (germline): MNHEY, SVGAGI. This CDR3 has 15 residues. CDR3 loop: CVSSCASDGIGEQYF. The CDR3 DNA follows: TGTGTCAGCAGTTGCGCCTCAGACGGGATAGGGGAGCAGTACTTC.

Concerning this clonotype itself: One end of the junction is discordant with germline, which a read error may explain. The chain is built from TRBV6-5 and TRBJ2-1, with 9 bases that match TRBD2. Germline-derived CDR1 and CDR2 are MNHEY and SVGAGI. CDR3 length equals 15 residues. For the CDR3, the DNA is TGTACCAGCAGGGGACTAGCCGGGGAACACAATAAGCAGTTCTTC. Protein sequence: CTSRGLAGEHNKQFF.

This clonotype is judged large (0.1 to 1%). The CDR3 loop is CASSAPGQTNTGELFF. In nucleotides, the CDR3 is TGTGCCAGCAGCGCCCCGGGACAAACAAACACCGGGGAGCTGTTTTTT. V gene TRBV11-2 combines with J gene TRBJ2-2, with a weak D call TRBD1 (6 bases). CDR1 and CDR2 from the germline V gene are SGHAT and FQNNGV. With 5 bases removed from V and 2 bases from J, the gap between germline ends came to 15 bases. The CDR3 has 16 amino acids.

This clonotype is medium-sized within its sample. J is TRBJ2-6 and V is TRBV11-2, with 8 bases fitting TRBD1. V shed 3 bases and J 2 bases; nucleotides not matched to a gene: 0. The germline gives CDR1 SGHAT, CDR2 FQNNGV. The CDR3 sequence is 15 residues long. CDR3 sequence: CASSLDRAGANVLTF. CDR3 in DNA: TGTGCCAGCAGCTTGGACAGGGCTGGGGCCAACGTCCTGACTTTC.

The CDR3 here is CATSKGIGEQYF. CDR3 in DNA: TGTGCCACCAGCAAGGGGATCGGCGAGCAGTACTTC. V and J are TRBV15 and TRBJ2-7, with a possible D match to TRBD1 (5 bases). This CDR3 comprises 12 residues. Trimming left V 4 bases short and J 6 bases short, with 10 bases between. Germline V gives CDR1 LNHNV, CDR2 YYDKDF (reference sequence).

The chain is built from TRBV2 and TRBJ1-4; D gene uncertain. CDR1 and CDR2 from the germline V gene are SNHLY and FYNNEI. Trimming stripped 4 bases from V and 8 bases from J, with 11 bases between. The CDR3 length is 13 residues. The CDR3 nucleotides read TGTGCCAGCAGTGTGGCTGAGGACGAAAAACTGTTTTTT. Translating gives CASSVAEDEKLFF.

In the case of this clonotype: The conserved final phenylalanine or tryptophan is absent from the CDR3, which likely points to a read error. V usage is TRBV29-1 and J usage is TRBJ2-5; a weak D match, TRBD2 (5 bases). Trimming left V 6 bases short and J 7 bases short, with 12 bases between. The CDR3 is 11 residues long. Germline V lookup: CDR1 SQVTM, CDR2 ANQGSEA. The chain's CDR3 is CSVGPGGTQYL. CDR3 bases: TGCAGCGTAGGGCCTGGAGGGACCCAGTACTTA.

On this clonotype: Mismatch with germline at one junction end may stem from a read error. This rearrangement joins TRBV5-1 to TRBJ2-7; 12 positions match TRBD2. The germline V gene encodes CDR1 SGHRS and CDR2 YFSETQ. The CDR3 spans 14 residues. CDR3 protein: CASSLAGGGYEQHF. The CDR3 nucleotides are TGCGCCAGCAGCCTAGCGGGAGGGGGGTACGAGCAGCACTTC. The full variable domain, rest sourced from reference TRBV5-1 and TRBJ2-7, is KAGVTQTPRYLIKTRGQQVTLSCSPISGHRSVSWYQQTPGQGLQFLFEYFSETQRNKGNFPGRFSGRQFSNSRSEMNVSTLELGDSALYLCASSLAGGGYEQHFGPGTRLTVT.

Concerning this clonotype itself: One end of the junction varies from germline; a read error may be responsible. V gene TRBV29-1 combines with J gene TRBJ2-1, with TRBD1 identical over 7 bases. This CDR3 has 14 residues. The V gene's germline CDR1 is SQVTM and CDR2 ANQGSEA. The CDR3 region is CSGLPGQGVDEWFF. CDR3 in DNA: TGCAGCGGATTGCCGGGGCAGGGGGTGGATGAGTGGTTCTTT.

This clonotype was detected ten times or more. The rearrangement joins TRBV6-5 to TRBJ2-7; D is unclear. Germline V CDR1 and CDR2: MNHEY, SVGAGI. Trimming took 2 bases from V and 0 from J, leaving 14 bases between them. The CDR3 is 16 amino acids. The CDR3 nucleotides read TGTGCCAGCAGTTACGGGCCATCAGACATCTCCTACGAGCAGTACTTC. Translation gives CASSYGPSDISYEQYF.

About this clonotype itself: One end of the junction varies from germline; a read error may be responsible. The chain is built from TRBV11-2 and TRBJ2-6; possible D gene TRBD2, 6 bases. This CDR3 comprises 16 residues. CDR1 is SGHAT, CDR2 FQNNGV, per germline. CDR3 bases: TGTGCCAGCAACTTATCGCGGGGAAGAGGGGCCTATGTTCTGACTTTC. This sequence encodes CASNLSRGRGAYVLTF.

The chain uses TRBV29-1 and TRBJ2-5; D is uncertain. Germline V gene data show CDR1 as SQVTM and CDR2 as ANQGSEA. The length of the CDR3 is 13 residues. V was pared by 6 bases and J by 4 bases, with 15 bases between. CDR3 protein: CSVSVEYRETQYF. The CDR3 DNA reads as TGCAGCGTCTCAGTTGAGTACCGAGAGACCCAGTACTTC.

This chain connects TRBV11-1 to TRBJ2-7; D is undetermined. This CDR3 is built from 15 residues. The V end lost 1 base, the J end lost 2 bases, and 12 bases lay between the germline ends. Germline loops: CDR1 SGHAT, CDR2 FQDESV (reference sequence). CDR3 amino acids: CASSLETTVTYEQYF. In DNA, the CDR3 is TGTGCCAGCAGCTTAGAGACGACCGTGACCTACGAGCAGTACTTC.

This clonotype qualifies as large (0.1 to 1%). This rearrangement joins TRBV12-3 or TRBV12-4 to TRBJ2-7; TRBD2 agrees at 8 bases. With V trimmed by 5 bases and J by 7 bases, 13 bases remained unmatched. The CDR3 runs 15 residues. In DNA, the CDR3 is TGTGCCAGCAGTGTCCTCGGGAGGGCCTTGGAAGAGCAGTACTTC. It yields the protein CASSVLGRALEEQYF.

This clonotype was recorded many times. V gene TRBV11-2 combines with J gene TRBJ2-5; 7 bases align to TRBD2. Germline CDR1 is SGHAT and CDR2 is FQNNGV. There are 12 residues in the CDR3. V shed 8 bases, J shed 0 bases, and the junction held 0 bases outside the gene matches. The CDR3 here is CASGGDQETQYF. Here the CDR3 DNA reads TGTGCCAGCGGGGGGGACCAAGAGACCCAGTACTTC.

This rearrangement joins TRBV11-2 to TRBJ2-4, with a weak D call TRBD1 (6 bases). This CDR3 is 14 amino acids long. Germline CDR1 is SGHAT and CDR2 is FQNNGV. The CDR3: CDTSLGRGNGIQYF. As DNA, the CDR3 is TGTGACACCAGCTTGGGAAGGGGGAACGGCATTCAGTACTTC.

Points on this clonotype: A much larger clonotype is one base distant, so this may be a read error. This chain joins TRBV5-1 and TRBJ1-6; 9 nucleotides agree with TRBD1. Per germline, CDR1 SGHRS and CDR2 YFSETQ. This CDR3 is built from 15 residues. The CDR3 sequence: CASSLDRGQNSPFHF. The CDR3 coding sequence is TGCGCCAGCAGCTTGGACAGGGGGCAGAATTCACCCTTCCACTTT.

In its sample, this clonotype is medium-sized. The chain carries TRBV29-1 and TRBJ2-5, with TRBD1 matching 10 bases. CDR1 and CDR2 from the germline V gene are SQVTM and ANQGSEA. The CDR3 sequence is 14 residues long. Losses at the gene ends were 3 bases for V and 5 bases for J; bases not matched to a gene: 6. CDR3 bases: TGCAGCGTTGATGGGACAGGGGCCCAGGAGACCCAGTACTTC. Residues: CSVDGTGAQETQYF.

To note about this clonotype: The junction departs from germline at one end; a sequencing error may be responsible. The genes are TRBV5-8 and TRBJ1-1; 12 bases are shared with TRBD1. The CDR3 contains 18 residues. Germline V CDR1 and CDR2: SGHTS, YDEGEE. CDR3 coding DNA: TGTGCCAGCAACTTGAAGGGGACAGGGGGCCTCATGAACACTGAAGCTTTCTTT. Protein: CASNLKGTGGLMNTEAFF.

Concerning this clonotype: The conserved final phenylalanine or tryptophan is absent from the CDR3, which likely points to a read error. Because the CDR3's place on the DNA is in doubt, the DNA is left out and the CDR3 is given as listed by TCRdb. The chain links TRBV4-1 to TRBJ2-7; the table gives TRBD1 as D, unverified against the DNA. Germline V gene sequence: CDR1 MGHRA, CDR2 YSYEKL. The CDR3 has 16 amino acids, counting both end residues. The CDR3 loop is CASSPRGGQGAYELYL.

This clonotype was observed a few times. The germline gene is not matched at one end of the junction; a read error may be the cause. This chain joins TRBV11-3 and TRBJ2-5, with D perhaps being TRBD1 or TRBD2 (5 bases each). CDR1 is SGHNT and CDR2 is YENEEA in the germline V gene. The CDR3 covers 14 residues. CDR3 sequence: CASSPGTAHGTRYF. In nucleotides, the CDR3 is TGTGCCAGCAGCCCCGGGACGGCGCATGGTACCCGGTACTTC.

This clonotype occurred many times. This chain links TRBV10-2 with TRBJ2-1; no reliable D call. Germline CDR1 reads WSHSY; CDR2 reads SAAADI. The CDR3 extends over 15 amino acids. The V end was cut by 6 bases, the J end by 7 bases, with 19 bases between. In DNA form, the CDR3 reads TGCGCCAGCAGCCGATATTCCGGAACCTCGAATGAGCAGTTCTTC. The encoded protein is CASSRYSGTSNEQFF.

Worth noting for this clonotype: The conserved closing phenylalanine or tryptophan is absent in this CDR3, likely reflecting a read error. This chain connects TRBV29-1 to TRBJ2-2, with D possibly TRBD2 on 5 matching bases. Germline V lookup: CDR1 SQVTM, CDR2 ANQGSEA. The CDR3 runs 16 residues. The CDR3 reads CSVEAVGRSSAGVLFL. The CDR3 coding sequence is TGCAGCGTTGAAGCGGTAGGGCGGAGCTCGGCCGGGGTGCTGTTTCTT.

Points on this clonotype: Since a much larger clone is just one base distant, this may be a read error. The chain combines TRBV6-4 with TRBJ2-1; no clear D. CDR1 and CDR2 (germline): MRHNA, SNTAGT. The CDR3 loop spans 14 amino acids. This chain's CDR3 is CASSEGASCNEQFF. The DNA of the CDR3 is TGTGCCAGCAGTGAGGGCGCGTCCTGCAATGAGCAGTTCTTC.

This clonotype was found a few times. Germline and junction disagree at one end, which may indicate a read error. The chain employs TRBV24-1 and TRBJ2-1, with D maybe TRBD2 (5 bases). The CDR3 runs 13 residues. Germline loops: CDR1 KGHDR, CDR2 SFDVKD. The CDR3 sequence: CVTQMGARNEQFF. Here the CDR3 DNA reads TGTGTCACCCAAATGGGAGCTCGGAATGAGCAGTTCTTC.

This clonotype has just one count. Sequence at one end of the junction differs from germline and may be a read error. The chain joins TRBV6-2 or TRBV6-3 to TRBJ2-7; 7 nucleotides match TRBD1. Germline-derived CDR1 and CDR2 are MNHEY and SVGEGT. The CDR3 runs to 14 residues. The CDR3 loop is CACSSGQSSYERYF. The DNA for the CDR3 is TGTGCCTGCAGTTCGGGACAGAGCTCCTACGAGCGGTACTTC.